This TCR beta chain derives from a study of blood T cells in healthy people across ages. Study-level findings and limits: Higher diversity and more naive CD4+ cells were features of long-lived donors, compared to aged donors.

In this sample, this clonotype turned up a few times. Its matching antigen is unknown. Combining a sample-barcoded 5' primer with a J-beta primer mix, a second PCR ran for about 7 to 12 cycles. TCRdb re-called the 5' RACE reads through MiXCR, storing one row per CDR3 protein. The profile covers around 1.1 million distinct CDR3 sequences, with roughly two fifths appearing a single time and around 13% taken by the ten largest. The germline CDR1 and CDR2 sequences are MGHRA and YSYEKL. The CDR3 runs to 14 residues. The individuals who served as donors were healthy Caucasians living in Russia, aged about 6 to 100.

Source material: blood. The sequence was obtained from a man aged 18-30 years in good health. V usage is TRBV4-1 and J usage is TRBJ2-4, with 8 bases identical to TRBD1. The J call is uncertain, as TRBJ2-7 better fits the DNA end. The CDR3 nucleotides read TGCGCCAGCAGCCCACAGACAGGGGATTACGAGCAGTACTTC. It specifies CASSPQTGDYEQYF.